This TCR beta chain was found in a study of post-analysis software for immune sequencing data (dated by TCRdb to about 2015). Regarding the research as a whole: Relapsing-remitting, secondary progressive and progressive-relapsing multiple sclerosis were recorded as disease courses, and subtype annotation was lacking for some patients. Patient repertoires were compared against roughly 12 previously published healthy control repertoires from donors aged about 6 to 26 years. A subset of samples was prepared in parallel using single-end sample barcoding, then pooled and co-amplified after Illumina adapter ligation.

About this clonotype: What antigen it recognizes has not been identified. Qualities for individual bases were not recorded, and no much larger clone is one base off.

Sequences MNHEY (CDR1) and SMNVEV (CDR2) are obtained from the germline V gene (reference sequence). Including the terminal cysteine and phenylalanine, the CDR3 comprises 14 residues. The kept DNA is CDR3 alone, 42 bases in frame from the first base. V is reduced by 5 bases and J by 5 bases, leaving a spacing of 15 bases between them. Library generation was performed with PCR. Sequencing was carried out with an Illumina HiSeq 2500. To reduce PCR and sequencing biases, unique molecular identifiers were built into the TCR beta cDNA libraries. Per 1 to 10 million input T cells, roughly 0.5 million cDNA molecules were obtained, such that each molecule approximated one T cell. Patient libraries were prepared and sequenced with the same protocol used for the earlier healthy control dataset. Within a given batch, samples were prepared together, multiplexed and sequenced on the same HiSeq lane. The authors' analysis ran thus. MIGEC was used to process the raw barcoded reads, and molecular identifier groups with only a single read were discarded before consensus assembly and CDR3 extraction. Clonotype tables were post-analysed with VDJtools, and diversity was normalized by down-sampling all datasets to the smallest sample size. In repertoire overlap clustering, CDR3 amino acid sequences, but not nucleotide sequences, were matched to correct batch-related cross-sample contamination. TCRdb itself trimmed the public reads at Q25 with fastp, ran MiXCR and retained productive beta chains. When rows share a CDR3 protein, they turn into one entry using the most common DNA and genes. The authors' filters were not applied to this entry. The sample table contains 350,000 to 500,000 distinct CDR3 sequences; only one count was recorded for approximately 42% of them. Approximately 7.6% of the sample is in the top ten clones.

TCR beta repertoires were profiled from peripheral blood of 10 to 15 young patients with multiple sclerosis to demonstrate the VDJtools post-analysis software. The patients with multiple sclerosis were children and adolescents between about 6 and 17 years of age. Overall study results and their limits: Direct clustering with F measure showed strong co-clustering of samples prepared in the same batch, prompting a batch-effect correction. The multiple sclerosis patient group was slightly younger than the control group. Normalized Chao1 diversity was significantly lower in multiple sclerosis patients than controls, suggesting substantial peripheral T-cell clonal expansion. Patients showed significantly higher frequencies than controls for 4 or 5 TRBV segments, among them TRBV5-6, TRBV5-1 and TRBV20-1.

Sample: blood. The V gene is TRBV27 and the J gene is TRBJ2-5; a tentative D call is TRBD1 (5 bases match). This receptor was identified in a girl aged 2-10 years with multiple sclerosis. At the DNA level, the sequence is TGTGCCAGCAGTAGAAGGGGCACCAGGGAGACCCAGTACTTC. It codes for CASSRRGTRETQYF.